Presented here are 29 T cell receptor beta chains from one specimen sequenced in a study of blood T cell repertoires in COVID-19. Clones were sequenced by immunoSEQ multiplex PCR, and TCRdb holds only the in-frame ones, with some missing. This table has a few hundred thousand clones, 75% to 90% appearing once. Material: PBMCs or T cells enriched from blood (not recorded which). The receptor source for this set is a man aged 35 to 55 who had recovered from COVID-19.

CDR3 in amino acids: CASSQEDRSPSALFF. The CDR3 DNA sequence: TGCGCCAGCAGCCAAGAGGACAGGTCACCTTCGGCACTGTTTTTT. The V gene is TRBV4-1, the J gene TRBJ1-4, with 7 bases aligning to TRBD1. The CDR3 length is 15 residues. Trimming removed 0 bases from V and 13 bases from J; junction bases left unmatched: 11. CDR1 is MGHRA, CDR2 YSYEKL, per germline.

CDR3 loop: CASSYSSGYTDTQYF. The DNA of the CDR3 is TGTGCCAGCAGTTACTCCTCGGGGTACACAGATACGCAGTATTTT. The chain joins TRBV6-2 or TRBV6-3 to TRBJ2-3, with D perhaps TRBD2 (5 bases). The ends were cut back, 0 bases at V and 2 bases at J, with 9 bases in the middle. This CDR3 contains 15 residues. Germline V gene data show CDR1 as MNHEY and CDR2 as SVGEGT.

The chain recombines TRBV5-6 with TRBJ1-2; D gene ambiguous. CDR3 size: 13 residues. CDR1 SGHDT and CDR2 YYEEEE come from the germline V gene. Deletions cut 0 bases from V and 8 bases from J, with 11 bases between. CDR3 in amino acids: CASSLVLERGYTF. DNA for the CDR3: TGTGCCAGCAGCTTGGTACTAGAGCGGGGCTACACCTTC.

The gene calls are TRBV9 and TRBJ2-7; no definite D call. Germline CDR1 reads SGDLS; CDR2 reads YYNGEE. The CDR3 totals 14 residues. V lost 0 bases and J lost 5, with 12 bases in between. CDR3 in amino acids: CASSVGPAPDEQYF. CDR3 coding DNA: TGTGCCAGCAGCGTAGGCCCTGCCCCGGACGAGCAGTACTTC.

This clone was seen repeatedly, ten times or more. The chain has TRBV6-5 and TRBJ1-6; TRBD1 might be the D (5 bases). The CDR3 covers 15 residues. Between the trimmed V and J ends, which lost 7 bases and 3 bases, there was a span of 13 bases. Germline CDR1 is MNHEY and CDR2 is SVGAGI. The CDR3 sequence is CASTTGHNYNSPLHF. CDR3 DNA: TGTGCCAGCACCACAGGACATAACTATAATTCACCCCTCCACTTT.

The CDR3 nucleotides read TGTGCCACCAGCAGAGCAGGGTATAATTCACCCCTCCACTTT. Translated, it gives CATSRAGYNSPLHF. The J gene is TRBJ1-6, the V gene TRBV15, with TRBD1 as a possible D gene (5 bases). This CDR3 is 14 amino acids long. Trimming left V 1 base short and J 4 bases short, with 5 bases between. The germline CDR1 and CDR2 sequences are LNHNV and YYDKDF (reference sequence).

This clone was picked up one time. The chain uses TRBV11-2 and TRBJ2-3, with a weak D call TRBD2 (5 bases). V was cut by 2 bases and J by 4 bases, with 13 bases left in between. The CDR3 length is 15 residues. Germline CDR1 reads SGHAT; CDR2 reads FQNNGV. CDR3 sequence (DNA): TGTGCCAGCAGCTTACTAGCTTTGGGCGCAGATACGCAGTATTTT. Its translation is CASSLLALGADTQYF.

The rearrangement links TRBV25-1 to TRBJ1-6; possible D gene TRBD1, 5 bases. V lost 1 base to trimming and J lost 7 bases, with 11 bases between them. The CDR3 extends over 15 amino acids. Germline CDR1 and CDR2: MGHDK and SYGVNS. The CDR3 DNA follows: TGTGCCAGCAGTGAATGGGTAGGGGAAAATTCACCCCTCCACTTT. The encoded protein is CASSEWVGENSPLHF.

The chain joins TRBV19 to TRBJ2-3; D is uncertain. The CDR3 has 14 amino acids. Germline V gene data show CDR1 as LNHDA and CDR2 as SQIVND (reference sequence). The V end lost 0 bases, the J end lost 5 bases, and 9 bases lay between the germline ends. CDR3 region: CASSIDQSGDTQYF. In nucleotides, the CDR3 is TGTGCCAGTAGTATAGATCAGTCGGGAGATACGCAGTATTTT.

This chain links TRBV7-3 with TRBJ2-1; TRBD2 is a possible D gene (7 bases). From germline, CDR1 is SGHTA and CDR2 FQGTGA. The CDR3 sequence is 14 residues long. The V end lost 4 bases, the J end lost 16 bases, and 23 bases lay between the germline ends. The CDR3 spells CASSSPGGLGRLFF. DNA of the CDR3: TGTGCCAGCAGCTCCCCGGGGGGCCTCGGCCGTCTATTCTTC.

This clone was counted a few times. J is TRBJ1-1 and V is TRBV19; 8 bases fit TRBD1. Germline V gene lookup returns CDR1 LNHDA and CDR2 SQIVND (reference sequence). This CDR3 has 13 residues. V dropped 7 bases and J dropped 7; count of bases not matched to a gene: 8. CDR3: CASIPRGRVEAFF. Here the CDR3 DNA reads TGTGCCAGTATTCCCAGGGGGCGGGTTGAAGCTTTCTTT.

This sequence joins TRBV11-2 and TRBJ2-3; 9 nucleotides match TRBD2. This CDR3 contains 15 residues. The junction had 3 bases not matched to a gene; V was cut back by 4 bases and J by 1 base. Germline CDR1 is SGHAT and CDR2 is FQNNGV. In nucleotides, the CDR3 is TGTGCCAGCAGCTCCAGGACTAGCGGCACAGATACGCAGTATTTT. Its protein product is CASSSRTSGTDTQYF.

To note about this clone: In the same sample, other DNA sequences code for this CDR3. The chain uses TRBV5-1 and TRBJ2-3, with D uncertain. Trimming shortened V by 5 bases and J by 0 bases, and 10 bases separated the two germline ends. The germline CDR1 and CDR2 sequences are SGHRS and YFSETQ. CDR3 length: 14 residues. As DNA, the CDR3 is TGCGCCAGCAGTTTAGTTACGAGCACAGATACGCAGTATTTT. This gives the protein CASSLVTSTDTQYF.

Regarding this clone: Within the sample, other DNA sequences also encode this same CDR3. The rearrangement joins TRBV18 to TRBJ2-5; D is possibly TRBD2 (5 bases). This CDR3 region has 11 residues. Per germline, CDR1 KGHSH and CDR2 LQKENI. V was clipped by 6 bases and J by 5 bases, with 7 bases between them. The CDR3 region has the DNA TGTGCCAGCTCCCCGGGGGAGACCCAGTACTTC. The encoded protein is CASSPGETQYF.

CDR3 amino acids: CASSPRGENIQYF. In nucleotides, the CDR3 is TGTGCCAGCAGCCCCCGGGGGGAAAACATTCAGTACTTC. The chain joins TRBV11-3 to TRBJ2-4, with 7 bases identical to TRBD2. Germline V gene lookup returns CDR1 SGHNT and CDR2 YENEEA. The CDR3 totals 13 residues. V lost 5 bases, J lost 5 bases, and 3 bases stayed unmatched.

This clone was detected only a few times. The V gene is TRBV5-4, the J gene TRBJ1-6; D not certain. The V gene's germline CDR1 is SGHNT and CDR2 YYREEE (reference sequence). The V and J ends lost 4 bases and 6 bases respectively, with 11 bases between them. The CDR3 spans 14 residues. Here the CDR3 DNA reads TGTGCCAGCAGCCGGAGCCTTTTTAATTCACCCCTCCACTTT. It codes for CASSRSLFNSPLHF.

This clone has at least ten counts. The chain couples TRBV5-1 to TRBJ2-5, with D possibly being TRBD1 (6 bases). The CDR3 covers 15 residues. From germline, CDR1 is SGHRS and CDR2 YFSETQ. Trimming removed 1 base at V and 4 bases at J, with 14 bases between. CDR3 in DNA: TGCGCCAGCAGCTTGTTTTCAGGGGCTTCAGAGACCCAGTACTTC. Translation gives CASSLFSGASETQYF.

The V and J genes are TRBV7-3 and TRBJ2-3; no clear D. This CDR3 comprises 15 residues. Per the germline V gene, CDR1 is SGHTA and CDR2 is FQGTGA. V shed 5 bases and J shed 0 bases, with 12 bases lying between them. CDR3 in DNA: TGTGCCAGCAGCCCGAACGAACATAGCACAGATACGCAGTATTTT. Translated, it gives CASSPNEHSTDTQYF.

This chain uses TRBV29-1 with TRBJ2-6, with D possibly matching TRBD1 (5 bases). The CDR3 has 16 residues. V dropped 7 bases and J dropped 0 bases, with 16 bases sitting between them. Germline loops: CDR1 SQVTM, CDR2 ANQGSEA. The CDR3 sequence is CSARTPSSSGANVLTF. In DNA form, the CDR3 reads TGCAGCGCCAGGACACCCTCGAGCTCTGGGGCCAACGTCCTGACTTTC.

This chain uses TRBV7-6 with TRBJ2-1; D gene uncertain. There are 16 residues in the CDR3. Between the trimmed V and J ends, which lost 2 bases and 0 bases, there was a span of 11 bases. Germline V CDR1 and CDR2: SGHVS, FNYEAQ. Here the CDR3 DNA reads TGTGCCAGCAGCTTACAGGCACAGAGCTCCTACAATGAGCAGTTCTTC. Translation gives CASSLQAQSSYNEQFF.

The chain carries TRBV19 and TRBJ1-2; 7 bases line up with TRBD1. Germline-derived CDR1 and CDR2 are LNHDA and SQIVND (reference sequence). The length of the CDR3 is 15 residues. Trimming removed 1 base from V and 3 bases from J; junction bases left unmatched: 5. CDR3 amino acids: CASSIVKGAHYGYTF. The CDR3 DNA is TGTGCCAGTAGTATAGTAAAGGGGGCGCACTATGGCTACACCTTC. The entire variable domain, with the rest obtained from reference TRBV19 and TRBJ1-2, is as follows: DGGITQSPKYLFRKEGQNVTLSCEQNLNHDAMYWYRQDPGQGLRLIYYSQIVNDFQKGDIAEGYSVSREKKESFPLTVTSAQKNPTAFYLCASSIVKGAHYGYTFGSGTRLTVV.

V gene TRBV12-3 or TRBV12-4 combines with J gene TRBJ1-6; D is unresolved. V was cut by 6 bases and J by 10 bases, with 13 bases left in between. The CDR3 runs 13 residues. The CDR3 coding sequence is TGTGCCAGCAGCCTTCTTAGTGTGTCACCCCTCCACTTT. Residues: CASSLLSVSPLHF.

CDR3 amino acids: CAISRGDANTGELFF. CDR3 nucleotides: TGTGCCATCAGTCGAGGAGATGCGAACACCGGGGAGCTGTTTTTT. The chain uses TRBV10-3 and TRBJ2-2; no reliable D call. Looked up from germline, CDR1 is ENHRY and CDR2 is SYGVKD. This CDR3 region has 15 residues. V was shortened by 5 bases and J by 0 bases, with 10 bases between the two germline ends.

The J gene is TRBJ1-2, the V gene TRBV7-2; TRBD1 matches at 7 bases. V shed 3 bases, J shed 6 bases, and the junction held 4 bases outside the gene matches. The germline V gene has CDR1 SGHTA and CDR2 FQGNSA. The CDR3 consists of 13 residues. The CDR3 protein is CASSLFQGDGYTF. The CDR3 nucleotides are TGTGCCAGCAGCTTGTTCCAGGGGGATGGCTACACCTTC.

The V gene is TRBV5-1, the J gene TRBJ2-1; unclear D gene. In germline, CDR1 is SGHRS, CDR2 YFSETQ. This CDR3 comprises 11 residues. V dropped 3 bases and J dropped 8 bases, with 6 bases sitting between them. CDR3 sequence: CASSSGDEQFF. Written as DNA, the CDR3 is TGCGCCAGCAGCTCCGGAGATGAGCAGTTCTTC.

This chain uses TRBV27 with TRBJ1-5, with D unclear. Germline V gives CDR1 MNHEY, CDR2 SMNVEV (reference sequence). The CDR3 is made up of 15 amino acids. Trimming took off 6 bases at V and 6 bases at J, with 18 bases between the two ends. The DNA for the CDR3 is TGTGCCAGCAGGAGTTTGGGAGGGAACAGTCAGCCCCAGCATTTT. Translating it yields CASRSLGGNSQPQHF.

The chain has TRBV30 and TRBJ2-1, with 9 bases that match TRBD2. CDR1 is GTSNPN, CDR2 SVGIG, per germline (reference sequence). This CDR3 comprises 16 residues. The V gene end was trimmed by 5 bases and the J gene end by 0 bases; junction bases not matched to a gene: 8. The CDR3 region is CAWHSGGQSSYNEQFF. The CDR3 nucleotides read TGTGCCTGGCACAGCGGGGGGCAGAGCTCCTACAATGAGCAGTTCTTC.

As DNA, the CDR3 is TGTGCCAGTACTCAGGGTTTAGGCGGGGAGCTGTTTTTT. Its translation: CASTQGLGGELFF. The chain carries TRBV19 and TRBJ2-2, with D perhaps TRBD1 (5 bases). CDR3 length: 13 amino acids. Trimming shortened V by 7 bases and J by 7 bases, and 13 bases separated the two germline ends. Germline V gene data show CDR1 as LNHDA and CDR2 as SQIVND (reference sequence).

Concerning this clone itself: The same CDR3 also results from other DNA sequences found in this sample. The chain is built from TRBV3-1 (or the pseudogene TRBV3-2) and TRBJ1-3; D gene unclear. Germline-derived CDR1 and CDR2 are LGHDT and YNNKEL (reference sequence). The CDR3 totals 14 residues. The V gene lost 2 bases and the J gene lost 0 bases, with 5 bases spanning the gap. This CDR3 reads CASSQHSSGNTIYF. The CDR3 region has the DNA TGTGCCAGCAGCCAACACAGCTCTGGAAACACCATATATTTT.